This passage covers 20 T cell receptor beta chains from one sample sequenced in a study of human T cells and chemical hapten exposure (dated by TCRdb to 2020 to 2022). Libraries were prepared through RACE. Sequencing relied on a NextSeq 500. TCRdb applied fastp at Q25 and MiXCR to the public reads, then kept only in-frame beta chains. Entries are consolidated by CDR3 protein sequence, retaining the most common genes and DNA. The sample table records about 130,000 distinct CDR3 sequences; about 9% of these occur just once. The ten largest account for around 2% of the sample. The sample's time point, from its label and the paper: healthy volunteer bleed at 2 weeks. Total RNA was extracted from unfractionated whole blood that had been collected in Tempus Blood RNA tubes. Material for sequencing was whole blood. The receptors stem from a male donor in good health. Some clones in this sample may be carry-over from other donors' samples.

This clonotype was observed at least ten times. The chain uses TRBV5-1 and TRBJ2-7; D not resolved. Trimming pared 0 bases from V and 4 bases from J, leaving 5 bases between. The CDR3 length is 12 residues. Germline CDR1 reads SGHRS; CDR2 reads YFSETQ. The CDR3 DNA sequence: TGCGCCAGCAGCTTGGACACTTACGAGCAGTACTTC. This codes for CASSLDTYEQYF.

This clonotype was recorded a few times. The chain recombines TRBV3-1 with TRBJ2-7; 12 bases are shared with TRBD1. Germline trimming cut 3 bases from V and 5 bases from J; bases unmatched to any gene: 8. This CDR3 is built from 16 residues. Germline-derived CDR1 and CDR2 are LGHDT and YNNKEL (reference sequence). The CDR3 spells CASSHWDRGRGDEQYF. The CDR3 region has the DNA TGTGCCAGCAGCCATTGGGACAGGGGGCGCGGAGACGAGCAGTACTTC.

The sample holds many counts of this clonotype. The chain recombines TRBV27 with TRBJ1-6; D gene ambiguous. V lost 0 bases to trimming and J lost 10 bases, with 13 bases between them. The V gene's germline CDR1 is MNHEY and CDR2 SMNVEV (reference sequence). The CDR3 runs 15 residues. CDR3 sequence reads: CASSLSLGGGSPLHF. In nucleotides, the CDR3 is TGTGCCAGCAGTTTATCGTTGGGAGGCGGGTCACCCCTCCACTTT.

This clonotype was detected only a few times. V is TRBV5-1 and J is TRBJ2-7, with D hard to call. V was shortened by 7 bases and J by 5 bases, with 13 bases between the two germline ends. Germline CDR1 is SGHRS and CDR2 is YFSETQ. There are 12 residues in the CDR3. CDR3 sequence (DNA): TGCGCCAGCTCGGCAGAAGCCCACGAGCAGTACTTC. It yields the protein CASSAEAHEQYF.

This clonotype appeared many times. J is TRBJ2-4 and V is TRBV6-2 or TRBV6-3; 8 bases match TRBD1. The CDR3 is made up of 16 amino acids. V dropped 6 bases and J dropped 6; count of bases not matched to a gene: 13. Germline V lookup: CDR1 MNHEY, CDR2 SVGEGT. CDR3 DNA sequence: TGTGCCAGCAGCCCCTACTTCGGACAGGGAAGAAACATTCAGTACTTC. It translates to CASSPYFGQGRNIQYF.

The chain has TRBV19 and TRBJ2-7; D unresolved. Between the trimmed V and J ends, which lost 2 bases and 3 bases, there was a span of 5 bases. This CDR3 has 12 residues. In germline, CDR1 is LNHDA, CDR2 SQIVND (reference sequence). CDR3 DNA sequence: TGTGCCAGTAGTATAAACAGCTACGAGCAGTACTTC. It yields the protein CASSINSYEQYF. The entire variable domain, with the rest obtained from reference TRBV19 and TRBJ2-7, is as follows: DGGITQSPKYLFRKEGQNVTLSCEQNLNHDAMYWYRQDPGQGLRLIYYSQIVNDFQKGDIAEGYSVSREKKESFPLTVTSAQKNPTAFYLCASSINSYEQYFGPGTRLTVT.

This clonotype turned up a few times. In DNA form, the CDR3 reads TGCAGTGCCTGGACAGGGTCAGAGGAGACCCAGTACTTC. Translated: CSAWTGSEETQYF. The gene calls are TRBV20-1 and TRBJ2-5; TRBD1 agrees at 8 bases. J lost 5 bases, V lost 6 bases, and 8 bases had no gene match. Germline lookup yields CDR1 DFQATT and CDR2 SNEGSKA (reference sequence). The CDR3 covers 13 residues.

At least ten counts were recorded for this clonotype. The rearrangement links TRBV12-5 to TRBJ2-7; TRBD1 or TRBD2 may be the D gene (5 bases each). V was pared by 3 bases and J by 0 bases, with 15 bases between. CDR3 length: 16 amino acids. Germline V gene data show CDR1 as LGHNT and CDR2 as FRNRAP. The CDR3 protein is CASGLAGVRASYEQYF. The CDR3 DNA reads TGTGCTAGTGGTTTAGCCGGGGTCAGGGCCTCCTACGAGCAGTACTTC.

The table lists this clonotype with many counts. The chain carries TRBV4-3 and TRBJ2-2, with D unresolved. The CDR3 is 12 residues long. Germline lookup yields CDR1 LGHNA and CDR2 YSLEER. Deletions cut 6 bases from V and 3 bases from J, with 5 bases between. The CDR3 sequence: CASSPYTGELFF. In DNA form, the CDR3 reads TGCGCCAGCAGTCCATACACCGGGGAGCTGTTTTTT.

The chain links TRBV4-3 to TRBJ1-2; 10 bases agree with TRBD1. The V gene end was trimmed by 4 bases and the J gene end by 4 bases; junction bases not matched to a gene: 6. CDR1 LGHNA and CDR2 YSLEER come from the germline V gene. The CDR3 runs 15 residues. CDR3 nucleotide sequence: TGCGCCAGCAGCCCCGGGACAGGGGCGCTCTATGGCTACACCTTC. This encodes CASSPGTGALYGYTF.

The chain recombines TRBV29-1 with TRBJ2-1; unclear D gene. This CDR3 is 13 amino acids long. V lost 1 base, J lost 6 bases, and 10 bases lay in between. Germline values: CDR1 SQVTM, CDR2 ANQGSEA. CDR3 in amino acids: CSVEVGYGNEQFF. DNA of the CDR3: TGCAGCGTTGAAGTCGGTTATGGCAATGAGCAGTTCTTC.

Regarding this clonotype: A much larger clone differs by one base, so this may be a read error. The CDR3 protein is CVSSLEVSGYTF. The CDR3 nucleotides read TGTGTCAGCAGCTTAGAGGTGTCCGGCTACACCTTC. The V and J genes are TRBV7-9 and TRBJ1-2; no definite D call. Germline CDR1 and CDR2: SEHNR and FQNEAQ (reference sequence). The CDR3 is made up of 12 amino acids.

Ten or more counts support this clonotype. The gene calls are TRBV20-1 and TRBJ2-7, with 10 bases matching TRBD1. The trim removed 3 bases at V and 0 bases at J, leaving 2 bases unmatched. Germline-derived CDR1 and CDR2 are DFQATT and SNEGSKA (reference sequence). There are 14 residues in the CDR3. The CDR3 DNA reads TGCAGTGCTAGGGGGGACAGGGGCTCCTACGAGCAGTACTTC. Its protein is CSARGDRGSYEQYF.

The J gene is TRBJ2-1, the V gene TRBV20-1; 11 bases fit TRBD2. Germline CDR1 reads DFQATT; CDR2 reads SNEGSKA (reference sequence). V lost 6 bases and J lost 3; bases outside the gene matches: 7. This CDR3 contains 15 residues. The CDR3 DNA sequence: TGCAGTGCCTCACCTACTAGCGGGAGCTACAATGAGCAGTTCTTC. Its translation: CSASPTSGSYNEQFF.

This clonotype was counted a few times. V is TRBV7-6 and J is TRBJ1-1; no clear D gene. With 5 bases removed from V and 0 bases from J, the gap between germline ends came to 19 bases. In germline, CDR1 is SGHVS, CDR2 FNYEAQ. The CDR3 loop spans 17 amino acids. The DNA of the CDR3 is TGTGCCAGCAGCGCCCCGGCTGGGGAGGGAATGAACACTGAAGCTTTCTTT. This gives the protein CASSAPAGEGMNTEAFF.

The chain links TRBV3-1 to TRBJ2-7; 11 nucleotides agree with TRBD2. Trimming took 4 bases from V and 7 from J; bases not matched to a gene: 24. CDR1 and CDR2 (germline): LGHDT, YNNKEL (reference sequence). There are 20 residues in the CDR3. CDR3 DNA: TGTGCCAGCAGCCCAAGTTTGGCTCCTCGTAGCGGGAGGGCCTTTGGGGAGCAGTACTTC. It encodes CASSPSLAPRSGRAFGEQYF.

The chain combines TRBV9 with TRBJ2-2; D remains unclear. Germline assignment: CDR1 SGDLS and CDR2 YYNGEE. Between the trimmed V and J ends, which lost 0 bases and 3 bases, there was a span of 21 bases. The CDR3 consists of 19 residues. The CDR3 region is CASSVGKWAGLLHTGELFF. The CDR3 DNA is TGTGCCAGCAGCGTAGGGAAATGGGCAGGCCTACTTCACACCGGGGAGCTGTTTTTT.

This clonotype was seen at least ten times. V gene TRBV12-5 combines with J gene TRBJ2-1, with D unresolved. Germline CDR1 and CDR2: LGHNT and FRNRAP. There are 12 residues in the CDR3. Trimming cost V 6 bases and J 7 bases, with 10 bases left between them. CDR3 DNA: TGTGCTAGTGGCCCCGACGGGAATGAGCAGTTCTTC. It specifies CASGPDGNEQFF.

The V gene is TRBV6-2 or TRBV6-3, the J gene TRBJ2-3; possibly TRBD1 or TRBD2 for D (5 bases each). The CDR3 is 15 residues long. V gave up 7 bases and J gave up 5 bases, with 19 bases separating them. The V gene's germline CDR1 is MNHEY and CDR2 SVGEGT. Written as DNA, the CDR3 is TGTGCCAGCAAACCGGGACGGAGGATCGAAGATACGCAGTATTTT. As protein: CASKPGRRIEDTQYF.

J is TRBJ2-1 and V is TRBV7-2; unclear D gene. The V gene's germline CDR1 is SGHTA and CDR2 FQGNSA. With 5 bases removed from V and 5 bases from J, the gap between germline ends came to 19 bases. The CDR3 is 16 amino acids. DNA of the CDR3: TGTGCCAGCAGCCCTATACACGGATCAGGAAACAATGAGCAGTTCTTC. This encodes CASSPIHGSGNNEQFF.